Each of the 4 T cell receptor beta chains below was sequenced from the same sample in a study of T cell responses to AZD1222 COVID-19 vaccine. Data came from immunoSEQ multiplex PCR; TCRdb stores just in-frame clones and leaves some out. The table records 95,000 to 100,000 clones, around 85% of them present only once. Specimen: peripheral blood, collected 28 days after the second AZD1222 dose. The receptors come from an adult who received the AZD1222 COVID-19 vaccine.

The J gene is TRBJ1-6, the V gene TRBV18, with 10 bases lining up with TRBD1. This CDR3 comprises 16 residues. The V and J ends lost 3 bases and 7 bases, in that order; junction bases with no gene match: 6. Per germline, CDR1 KGHSH and CDR2 LQKENI. DNA for the CDR3: TGTGCCAGCTCACCTTCCTCGGGACAGGGGAATTCACCCCTCCACTTT. Encoded protein: CASSPSSGQGNSPLHF.

The chain recombines TRBV6-5 with TRBJ2-2, with D maybe TRBD2 (5 bases). The CDR3 totals 14 residues. With 6 bases removed from V and 2 bases from J, the gap between germline ends came to 10 bases. Per the germline V gene, CDR1 is MNHEY and CDR2 is SVGAGI. The CDR3, as DNA: TGTGCCAGCAGGAGGACTGTTAACACCGGGGAGCTGTTTTTT. Protein sequence: CASRRTVNTGELFF.

The chain combines TRBV11-3 with TRBJ2-7; 7 positions agree with TRBD1. This CDR3 spans 12 amino acids. Germline CDR1 reads SGHNT; CDR2 reads YENEEA. V dropped 5 bases and J dropped 5; count of bases not matched to a gene: 3. This CDR3 is CASSRGQHEQYF. In DNA, the CDR3 is TGTGCCAGCAGCAGGGGGCAACACGAGCAGTACTTC.

This chain links TRBV28 with TRBJ1-3; D ambiguous. Per the germline V gene, CDR1 is MDHEN and CDR2 is SYDVKM. This CDR3 spans 11 amino acids. The germline V and J ends were trimmed by 3 bases and 6 bases, with 3 bases remaining between them. This CDR3 reads CASSFVNTIYF. CDR3 nucleotides: TGTGCCAGCAGTTTTGTAAACACCATATATTTT.